This entry describes one TCR beta chain. Its cognate antigen is unknown. This sample was included in a study of T cell responses to AZD1222 COVID-19 vaccine. Whole-study findings and limits: Only five to seven individuals given AZD1222 were seropositive at baseline. Regions left unmutated in variants are reportedly the target of nearly half of spike-specific TCRs.

Assay used: immunoSEQ multiplex PCR; TCRdb lists only in-frame clones, some missing. The data hold 90,000 to 120,000 clones, with roughly 87% observed a single time. The CDR3 contains 15 residues. V shed 1 base and J 4 bases; nucleotides not matched to a gene: 4. CDR1 and CDR2 from the germline V gene are SEHNR and FQNEAQ (reference sequence). The material was peripheral blood, obtained on day 0 of AZD1222 vaccination. The sequence came from an adult in good health. This chain uses TRBV7-9 with TRBJ2-3; TRBD2 aligns across 8 bases. The CDR3 coding sequence is TGTGCCAGCAGCTTAGTCAGCGGGAGTGCAGATACGCAGTATTTT. It encodes CASSLVSGSADTQYF.